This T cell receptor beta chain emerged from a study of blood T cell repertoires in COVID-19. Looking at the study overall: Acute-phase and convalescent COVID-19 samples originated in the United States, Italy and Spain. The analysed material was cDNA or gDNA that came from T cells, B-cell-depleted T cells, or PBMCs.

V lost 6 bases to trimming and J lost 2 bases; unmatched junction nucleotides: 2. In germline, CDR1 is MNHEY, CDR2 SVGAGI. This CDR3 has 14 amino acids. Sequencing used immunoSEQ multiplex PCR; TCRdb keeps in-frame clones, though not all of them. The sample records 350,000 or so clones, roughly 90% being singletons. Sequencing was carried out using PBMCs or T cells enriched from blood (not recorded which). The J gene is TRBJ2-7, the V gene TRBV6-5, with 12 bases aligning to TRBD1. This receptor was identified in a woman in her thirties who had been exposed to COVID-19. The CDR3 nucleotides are TGTGCCAGCAGCGGGACAGGGGGCCCCTACGAGCAGTACTTC. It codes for CASSGTGGPYEQYF.